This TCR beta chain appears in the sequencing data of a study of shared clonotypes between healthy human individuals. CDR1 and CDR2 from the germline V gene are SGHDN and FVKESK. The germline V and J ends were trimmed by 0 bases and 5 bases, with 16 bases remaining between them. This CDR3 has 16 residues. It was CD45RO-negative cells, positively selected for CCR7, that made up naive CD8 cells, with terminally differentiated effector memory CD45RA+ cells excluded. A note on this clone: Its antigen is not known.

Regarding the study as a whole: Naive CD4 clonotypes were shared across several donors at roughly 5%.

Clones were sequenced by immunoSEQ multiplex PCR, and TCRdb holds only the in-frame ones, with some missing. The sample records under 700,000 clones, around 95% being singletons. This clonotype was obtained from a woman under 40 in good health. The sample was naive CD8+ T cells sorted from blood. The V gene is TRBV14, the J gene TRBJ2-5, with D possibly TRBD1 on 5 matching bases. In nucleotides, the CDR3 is TGTGCCAGCAGCCAAGAAAGCAGGGTGTATGACGAGACCCAGTACTTC. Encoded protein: CASSQESRVYDETQYF.